Following are 12 T cell receptor beta chains from one sample sequenced in a study of CD8 T cells in ankylosing spondylitis. From the 5' RACE reads, TCRdb called clonotypes with MiXCR, one entry per CDR3 protein. Seen here are a few hundred thousand distinct CDR3 sequences, 20% to 25% observed once, and the top ten hold about 4%. Sequenced input: blood, either unsorted or a sorted T cell fraction (not recorded which). The receptors shown here come from a female donor with ankylosing spondylitis or in good health (not recorded which).

This clonotype showed up many times. The chain uses TRBV20-1 and TRBJ1-4; D call uncertain. The germline V and J ends were trimmed by 3 bases and 3 bases, with 11 bases remaining between them. Germline CDR1 is DFQATT and CDR2 is SNEGSKA (reference sequence). The CDR3 is made up of 14 amino acids. CDR3 bases: TGCAGTGCTAGCAAAAGGTCGCCTAATGAAAAACTGTTTTTT. The encoded protein is CSASKRSPNEKLFF.

The chain combines TRBV5-8 with TRBJ2-1; D gene uncertain. This CDR3 is 12 amino acids long. Germline V gene data show CDR1 as SGHTS and CDR2 as YDEGEE. The ends were cut back, 2 bases at V and 8 bases at J, with 8 bases in the middle. The CDR3 loop is CASSFRGDEQFF. The CDR3 coding sequence is TGTGCCAGCAGCTTTAGAGGCGATGAGCAGTTCTTC. The whole variable domain, remainder taken from reference TRBV5-8 and TRBJ2-1, is EAGVTQSPTHLIKTRGQQATLRCSPISGHTSVYWYQQALGLGLQFLLWYDEGEERNRGNFPPRFSGRQFPNYSSELNVNALELEDSALYLCASSFRGDEQFFGPGTRLTVL.

This clonotype was seen more than once but under ten times. V gene TRBV18 combines with J gene TRBJ2-7; no firm D call. Germline CDR1 reads KGHSH; CDR2 reads LQKENI. V was trimmed by 2 bases and J by 2 bases, leaving 13 bases between them. The CDR3 totals 15 residues. Here the CDR3 DNA reads TGTGCCAGCTCACCATCATGGACGGCTACCTACGAGCAGTACTTC. Amino acids: CASSPSWTATYEQYF.

This clonotype was seen a few times. J is TRBJ2-2 and V is TRBV7-9, with 9 bases that match TRBD1. The CDR3 length is 15 residues. Looked up from germline, CDR1 is SEHNR and CDR2 is FQNEAQ (reference sequence). The V segment lost 3 bases and the J segment 2 bases; nucleotides outside the gene matches: 1. CDR3 nucleotide sequence: TGTGCCAGCAGCTTTACAGGGGGCAACACCGGGGAGCTGTTTTTT. Translating it yields CASSFTGGNTGELFF.

The V and J genes are TRBV29-1 and TRBJ1-2, with 7 bases aligning to TRBD1. Germline assignment: CDR1 SQVTM and CDR2 ANQGSEA. V trimming: 5 bases; J trimming: 2 bases; junction bases outside the gene matches: 5. CDR3 length equals 13 residues. CDR3 in amino acids: CSVLRTGNYGYTF. For the CDR3, the DNA is TGCAGCGTTCTCCGGACAGGCAACTATGGCTACACCTTC.

V usage is TRBV10-3 and J usage is TRBJ2-2; D is unclear. The CDR3 is 12 residues long. Germline values: CDR1 ENHRY, CDR2 SYGVKD. V was pared by 6 bases and J by 7 bases, with 9 bases between. The DNA for the CDR3 is TGTGCCATCAGCCTCGTAATCGGGGAGCTGTTTTTT. Its translation: CAISLVIGELFF.

This clonotype turned up a few times. The rearrangement links TRBV6-5 to TRBJ2-1; TRBD1 aligns across 9 bases. The trim removed 4 bases at V and 2 bases at J, leaving 3 bases unmatched. Germline-derived CDR1 and CDR2 are MNHEY and SVGAGI. CDR3 length equals 15 residues. The CDR3 DNA reads as TGTGCCAGCAGTTCCCGGGACAGGGCCTACAATGAGCAGTTCTTC. Protein sequence: CASSSRDRAYNEQFF.

This clonotype appeared a few times. V and J are TRBV10-3 and TRBJ2-7, with TRBD1 as a possible D gene (6 bases). The CDR3 has 16 residues. Germline values: CDR1 ENHRY, CDR2 SYGVKD. Trimming took 3 bases from V and 2 from J, leaving 17 bases between them. The CDR3 region is CAISDRTASGTYEQYF. CDR3 nucleotide sequence: TGTGCCATCAGTGACCGGACAGCCAGCGGAACCTACGAGCAGTACTTC.

This clonotype was counted many times. The V gene is TRBV7-9, the J gene TRBJ1-2; the match to TRBD1 covers 8 bases. Germline V gives CDR1 SEHNR, CDR2 FQNEAQ (reference sequence). The CDR3 runs 13 residues. With 4 bases clipped from V and 9 bases from J, the junction kept 7 bases outside the gene matches. CDR3 in DNA: TGTGCCAGCAGCTGGACAGGGTCTTCTAGCTACACCTTC. Translating gives CASSWTGSSSYTF.

The chain links TRBV20-1 to TRBJ1-6; 8 bases match TRBD1. The CDR3 runs to 14 residues. The trim removed 3 bases at V and 7 bases at J, leaving 5 bases unmatched. The germline V gene encodes CDR1 DFQATT and CDR2 SNEGSKA (reference sequence). Here the CDR3 DNA reads TGCAGTGCTAGGGAAACAGGGGGGAATTCACCCCTCCACTTT. This translates into CSARETGGNSPLHF.

V and J are TRBV11-3 and TRBJ2-1, with D uncertain. The CDR3 spans 15 residues. Trimming left V 4 bases short and J 0 bases short, with 10 bases between. The germline CDR1 and CDR2 sequences are SGHNT and YENEEA. The CDR3 protein is CASSSNSFSYNEQFF. The CDR3 nucleotides read TGTGCCAGCAGCTCTAACTCGTTCTCCTACAATGAGCAGTTCTTC.

The rearrangement links TRBV20-1 to TRBJ2-1; TRBD2 agrees at 7 bases. This CDR3 region has 16 residues. J was trimmed by 7 bases and V by 4 bases; bases with no gene match: 16. Germline CDR1 is DFQATT and CDR2 is SNEGSKA (reference sequence). CDR3 in amino acids: CSAIVGAGSTMNEQFF. The CDR3 DNA reads as TGCAGTGCTATTGTGGGAGCGGGATCCACAATGAATGAGCAGTTCTTC.